This TCR beta chain came from a study of T cell changes during pregnancy in multiple sclerosis. Only a few counts were recorded for this clone. J lost 1 base, V lost 4 bases, and 7 bases had no gene match. This CDR3 has 15 amino acids. The V gene's germline CDR1 is MNHEY and CDR2 SVGAGI. The protocol was immunoSEQ multiplex PCR, while the TCRdb copy is restricted to in-frame clones and leaves out a portion. The repertoire includes about 40,000 clones, roughly 88% of them detected once, and more than 4.5% sits in the top ten. The chain links TRBV6-5 to TRBJ2-7; 7 nucleotides line up with TRBD1. This receptor was taken from a female donor in good health, enrolled as a control in a pregnancy study. The specimen was peripheral blood, collected in the first trimester of pregnancy. The CDR3 here is CASSSLTGLSYEQYF. As DNA, the CDR3 is TGTGCCAGCAGTTCTCTGACAGGGTTATCCTACGAGCAGTACTTC.